These 18 T cell receptor beta chains share one sample of origin, sequenced in a study of blood T cell repertoires in COVID-19. Some clones are missing from TCRdb's copy, which holds only in-frame ones; the method was immunoSEQ multiplex PCR. The repertoire consists of approximately 210,000 clones, with approximately 89% occurring once and the leading ten covering about 4.8%. Input material: peripheral blood. Every receptor here comes from a middle-aged woman with acute or convalescent COVID-19.

This chain links TRBV5-6 with TRBJ2-3; tentative D call: TRBD1 (5 bases). The CDR3 spans 15 residues. Trimming cost V 1 base and J 10 bases, with 19 bases left between them. CDR1 and CDR2 (germline): SGHDT, YYEEEE. The CDR3: CASSLSVGKLGAQYF. The CDR3 DNA sequence: TGTGCCAGCAGCTTGTCGGTGGGGAAGCTAGGGGCGCAGTATTTT. The full variable domain, with the rest looked up from reference TRBV5-6 and TRBJ2-3, is DAGVTQSPTHLIKTRGQQVTLRCSPKSGHDTVSWYQQALGQGPQFIFQYYEEEERQRGNFPDRFSGHQFPNYSSELNVNALLLGDSALYLCASSLSVGKLGAQYFGPGTRLTVL.

The CDR3 sequence is CASSRDRGRISNGYTF. The CDR3 nucleotides read TGTGCCAGCAGCCGGGACAGGGGGCGCATCTCGAATGGCTACACCTTC. This chain uses TRBV5-6 with TRBJ1-2; 12 nucleotides agree with TRBD1. The trim removed 4 bases at V and 6 bases at J, leaving 10 bases unmatched. Looked up from germline, CDR1 is SGHDT and CDR2 is YYEEEE. This CDR3 comprises 16 residues.

CDR3 residues: CASSAGLITEAFF. CDR3 DNA: TGTGCCAGCAGCGCGGGACTGATCACTGAAGCTTTCTTT. The chain couples TRBV9 to TRBJ1-1, with TRBD1 as a possible D gene (5 bases). The ends were cut back, 3 bases at V and 4 bases at J, with 10 bases in the middle. CDR3 length: 13 residues. Per germline, CDR1 SGDLS and CDR2 YYNGEE.

This sequence joins TRBV5-1 and TRBJ1-4; D is unclear. There are 16 residues in the CDR3. CDR1 and CDR2 (germline): SGHRS, YFSETQ. V was pared by 2 bases and J by 8 bases, with 19 bases between. For the CDR3, the DNA is TGCGCCAGCAGCTTTTCTGGCAGTCCCCCGGGGGAAAAACTGTTTTTT. It translates to CASSFSGSPPGEKLFF. Complete variable domain (other parts from reference TRBV5-1 and TRBJ1-4): KAGVTQTPRYLIKTRGQQVTLSCSPISGHRSVSWYQQTPGQGLQFLFEYFSETQRNKGNFPGRFSGRQFSNSRSEMNVSTLELGDSALYLCASSFSGSPPGEKLFFGSGTQLSVL.

V gene TRBV14 combines with J gene TRBJ1-1, with TRBD1 as a possible D gene (6 bases). The V gene's germline CDR1 is SGHDN and CDR2 FVKESK. The CDR3 has 16 residues. Deletions cut 0 bases from V and 0 bases from J, with 11 bases between. CDR3 residues: CASSQDRTGLNTEAFF. The CDR3 bases are TGTGCCAGCAGCCAAGATCGAACAGGGTTGAACACTGAAGCTTTCTTT.

The chain recombines TRBV5-1 with TRBJ1-2; tentatively, D is TRBD1 (5 bases). Trimming took 0 bases from V and 2 from J, leaving 11 bases between them. In germline, CDR1 is SGHRS, CDR2 YFSETQ. The CDR3 is made up of 15 amino acids. The CDR3 nucleotides read TGCGCCAGCAGCTTGGAGGGGCAGGCCAACTATGGCTACACCTTC. Amino acids: CASSLEGQANYGYTF.

This chain links TRBV9 with TRBJ1-6; D not resolved. V dropped 0 bases and J dropped 2 bases, with 9 bases sitting between them. This CDR3 spans 16 amino acids. Germline V lookup: CDR1 SGDLS, CDR2 YYNGEE. CDR3 sequence: CASSVGRGTYNSPLHF. CDR3 nucleotide sequence: TGTGCCAGCAGCGTAGGCCGAGGAACCTATAATTCACCCCTCCACTTT.

The chain has TRBV5-6 and TRBJ1-1; D gene unclear. This CDR3 spans 12 amino acids. Germline lookup yields CDR1 SGHDT and CDR2 YYEEEE. Between the trimmed V and J ends, which lost 2 bases and 7 bases, there was a span of 9 bases. CDR3 nucleotides: TGTGCCAGCAGCTTTATTGGGAGTGAAGCTTTCTTT. Encoded protein: CASSFIGSEAFF.

The V and J genes are TRBV19 and TRBJ1-5; TRBD1 matches at 7 bases. J gave up 1 base and V 7 bases, and 7 bases lay outside the gene matches. In germline, CDR1 is LNHDA, CDR2 SQIVND (reference sequence). This CDR3 spans 15 amino acids. The CDR3 DNA is TGTGCCAGTACCCAGACAGGGTTAAGCAATCAGCCCCAGCATTTT. Translation: CASTQTGLSNQPQHF. Together with reference TRBV19 and TRBJ1-5, the CDR3 gives the full variable domain: DGGITQSPKYLFRKEGQNVTLSCEQNLNHDAMYWYRQDPGQGLRLIYYSQIVNDFQKGDIAEGYSVSREKKESFPLTVTSAQKNPTAFYLCASTQTGLSNQPQHFGDGTRLSIL.

The rearrangement links TRBV5-1 to TRBJ2-2, with TRBD1 identical over 7 bases. Losses at the gene ends were 6 bases for V and 6 bases for J; bases not matched to a gene: 5. Per germline, CDR1 SGHRS and CDR2 YFSETQ. The CDR3 is 13 residues long. The CDR3 is CASTLGGPGELFF. In DNA, the CDR3 is TGCGCCAGCACCTTAGGGGGCCCCGGGGAGCTGTTTTTT.

The CDR3 here is CASSLGRSPQGYTF. Here the CDR3 DNA reads TGTGCCAGCAGCTTAGGCAGATCTCCCCAGGGTTACACCTTC. The chain employs TRBV7-9 and TRBJ1-2, with TRBD1 as a possible D gene (5 bases). CDR1 and CDR2 (germline): SEHNR, FQNEAQ (reference sequence). CDR3 length equals 14 residues. Trimming cost V 1 base and J 11 bases, with 17 bases left between them. Full variable domain (remainder filled in from reference TRBV7-9 and TRBJ1-2): DTGVSQNPRHKITKRGQNVTFRCDPISEHNRLYWYRQTLGQGPEFLTYFQNEAQLEKSRLLSDRFSAERPKGSFSTLEIQRTEQGDSAMYLCASSLGRSPQGYTFGSGTRLTVV.

The V and J genes are TRBV27 and TRBJ1-1; TRBD1 might be the D (5 bases). Trimming removed 6 bases at V and 5 bases at J, with 16 bases between. CDR1 is MNHEY and CDR2 is SMNVEV in the germline V gene (reference sequence). The CDR3 runs 14 residues. CDR3 nucleotides: TGTGCCAGCAGCTTGGCTTCGGGGGAGACTGAAGCTTTCTTT. This sequence encodes CASSLASGETEAFF.

The chain recombines TRBV14 with TRBJ1-1, with 8 nucleotides matching TRBD1. CDR3 length equals 16 residues. Looked up from germline, CDR1 is SGHDN and CDR2 is FVKESK. The V and J ends lost 1 base and 1 base, in that order; junction bases with no gene match: 5. The DNA of the CDR3 is TGTGCCAGCAGCCAAGGGTGGACAGGGACGAACACTGAAGCTTTCTTT. Translated, it gives CASSQGWTGTNTEAFF.

The genes are TRBV2 and TRBJ1-1, with a weak D call TRBD1 (6 bases). The germline gives CDR1 SNHLY, CDR2 FYNNEI. There are 14 residues in the CDR3. V dropped 8 bases and J dropped 4 bases, with 17 bases sitting between them. CDR3 coding DNA: TGTGCCAGCTGCAGGGGATATGGGTGCACTGAAGCTTTCTTT. It codes for CASCRGYGCTEAFF.

The chain combines TRBV4-1 with TRBJ1-5; the D gene is possibly TRBD1 (6 bases). Trimming took 3 bases from V and 3 from J, leaving 15 bases between them. The CDR3 is 16 amino acids. The V gene's germline CDR1 is MGHRA and CDR2 YSYEKL. CDR3 in DNA: TGCGCCAGCAGCCAGACACAGGGAAGTACCAATCAGCCCCAGCATTTT. Its translation: CASSQTQGSTNQPQHF.

The V gene is TRBV7-9, the J gene TRBJ1-1, with D possibly being TRBD1 (6 bases). This CDR3 is built from 12 residues. Trimming stripped 10 bases from V and 6 bases from J, with 15 bases between. Per the germline V gene, CDR1 is SEHNR and CDR2 is FQNEAQ (reference sequence). The CDR3, as DNA: TGTGCCACTGCAACAGGGTCCGCTGAAGCTTTCTTT. Its protein is CATATGSAEAFF.

With regard to this clone: The junction and the germline gene differ at one end; a read error may be behind it. The genes are TRBV27 and TRBJ1-2; TRBD1 matches 10 bases. The CDR3 length is 15 residues. Per the germline V gene, CDR1 is MNHEY and CDR2 is SMNVEV (reference sequence). For the CDR3, the DNA is TGTGCCAGCAGATTATCGACAGGGGGCGGCTATGGCTACACCTTC. This sequence encodes CASRLSTGGGYGYTF.

The rearrangement links TRBV20-1 to TRBJ1-3; a weak D match, TRBD1 (6 bases). The CDR3 has 13 residues. Germline loops: CDR1 DFQATT, CDR2 SNEGSKA (reference sequence). V lost 3 bases and J lost 4, with 10 bases in between. CDR3 protein: CSASGGLGNTIYF. CDR3 sequence (DNA): TGCAGTGCTAGTGGGGGCTTAGGAAACACCATATATTTT.